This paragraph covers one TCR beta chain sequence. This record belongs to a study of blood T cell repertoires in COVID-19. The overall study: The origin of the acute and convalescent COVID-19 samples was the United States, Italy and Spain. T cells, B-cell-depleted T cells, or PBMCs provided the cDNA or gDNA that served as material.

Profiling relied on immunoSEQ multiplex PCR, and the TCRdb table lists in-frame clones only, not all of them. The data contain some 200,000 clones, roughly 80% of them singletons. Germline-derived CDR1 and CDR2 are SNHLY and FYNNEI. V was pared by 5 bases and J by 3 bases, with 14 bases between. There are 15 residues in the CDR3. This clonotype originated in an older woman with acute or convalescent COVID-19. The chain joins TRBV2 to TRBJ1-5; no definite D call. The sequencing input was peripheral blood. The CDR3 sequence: CASSPSAGYNQPQHF. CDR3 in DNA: TGTGCCAGCAGTCCGTCGGCAGGTTACAATCAGCCCCAGCATTTT.